This section outlines one T cell receptor (beta chain) sequence together with its context. The table came from immunoSEQ multiplex PCR; TCRdb's copy has only in-frame clones and leaves some out. The sample contains fewer than 300,000 clones, approximately 85% of which appear only once. There are 12 residues in the CDR3. Between the trimmed V and J ends, which lost 6 bases and 7 bases, there was a span of 12 bases. This sample is part of a study of blood T cell repertoires in COVID-19. Study-wide background: T cells, B-cell-depleted T cells, or PBMCs supplied cDNA or gDNA.

The rearrangement links TRBV12-3 or TRBV12-4 to TRBJ1-1; D gene uncertain. The TCR was taken from a human donor with COVID-19, enrolled during active disease. The donor label of this sample is uncertain. The specimen sequenced was peripheral blood. CDR3 residues: CASSPLGREAFF. The CDR3 region has the DNA TGTGCCAGCAGCCCCCTGGGCCGTGAAGCTTTCTTT.